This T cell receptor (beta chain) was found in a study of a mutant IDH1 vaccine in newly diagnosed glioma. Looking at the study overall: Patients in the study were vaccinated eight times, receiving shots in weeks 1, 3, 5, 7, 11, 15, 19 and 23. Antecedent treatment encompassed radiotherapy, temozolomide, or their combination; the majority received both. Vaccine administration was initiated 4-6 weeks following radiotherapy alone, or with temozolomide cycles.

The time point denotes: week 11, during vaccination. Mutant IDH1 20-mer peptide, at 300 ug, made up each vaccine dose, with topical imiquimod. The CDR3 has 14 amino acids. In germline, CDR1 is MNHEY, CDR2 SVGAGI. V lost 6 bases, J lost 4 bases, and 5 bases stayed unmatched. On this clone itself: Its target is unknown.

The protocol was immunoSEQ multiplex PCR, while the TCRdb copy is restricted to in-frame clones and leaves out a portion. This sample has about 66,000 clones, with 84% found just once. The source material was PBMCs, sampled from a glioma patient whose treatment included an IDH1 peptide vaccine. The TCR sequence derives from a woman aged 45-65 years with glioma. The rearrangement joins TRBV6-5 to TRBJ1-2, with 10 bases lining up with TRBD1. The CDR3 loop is CASRMTGGPYGYTF. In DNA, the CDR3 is TGTGCCAGCAGGATGACAGGGGGCCCCTATGGCTACACCTTC.